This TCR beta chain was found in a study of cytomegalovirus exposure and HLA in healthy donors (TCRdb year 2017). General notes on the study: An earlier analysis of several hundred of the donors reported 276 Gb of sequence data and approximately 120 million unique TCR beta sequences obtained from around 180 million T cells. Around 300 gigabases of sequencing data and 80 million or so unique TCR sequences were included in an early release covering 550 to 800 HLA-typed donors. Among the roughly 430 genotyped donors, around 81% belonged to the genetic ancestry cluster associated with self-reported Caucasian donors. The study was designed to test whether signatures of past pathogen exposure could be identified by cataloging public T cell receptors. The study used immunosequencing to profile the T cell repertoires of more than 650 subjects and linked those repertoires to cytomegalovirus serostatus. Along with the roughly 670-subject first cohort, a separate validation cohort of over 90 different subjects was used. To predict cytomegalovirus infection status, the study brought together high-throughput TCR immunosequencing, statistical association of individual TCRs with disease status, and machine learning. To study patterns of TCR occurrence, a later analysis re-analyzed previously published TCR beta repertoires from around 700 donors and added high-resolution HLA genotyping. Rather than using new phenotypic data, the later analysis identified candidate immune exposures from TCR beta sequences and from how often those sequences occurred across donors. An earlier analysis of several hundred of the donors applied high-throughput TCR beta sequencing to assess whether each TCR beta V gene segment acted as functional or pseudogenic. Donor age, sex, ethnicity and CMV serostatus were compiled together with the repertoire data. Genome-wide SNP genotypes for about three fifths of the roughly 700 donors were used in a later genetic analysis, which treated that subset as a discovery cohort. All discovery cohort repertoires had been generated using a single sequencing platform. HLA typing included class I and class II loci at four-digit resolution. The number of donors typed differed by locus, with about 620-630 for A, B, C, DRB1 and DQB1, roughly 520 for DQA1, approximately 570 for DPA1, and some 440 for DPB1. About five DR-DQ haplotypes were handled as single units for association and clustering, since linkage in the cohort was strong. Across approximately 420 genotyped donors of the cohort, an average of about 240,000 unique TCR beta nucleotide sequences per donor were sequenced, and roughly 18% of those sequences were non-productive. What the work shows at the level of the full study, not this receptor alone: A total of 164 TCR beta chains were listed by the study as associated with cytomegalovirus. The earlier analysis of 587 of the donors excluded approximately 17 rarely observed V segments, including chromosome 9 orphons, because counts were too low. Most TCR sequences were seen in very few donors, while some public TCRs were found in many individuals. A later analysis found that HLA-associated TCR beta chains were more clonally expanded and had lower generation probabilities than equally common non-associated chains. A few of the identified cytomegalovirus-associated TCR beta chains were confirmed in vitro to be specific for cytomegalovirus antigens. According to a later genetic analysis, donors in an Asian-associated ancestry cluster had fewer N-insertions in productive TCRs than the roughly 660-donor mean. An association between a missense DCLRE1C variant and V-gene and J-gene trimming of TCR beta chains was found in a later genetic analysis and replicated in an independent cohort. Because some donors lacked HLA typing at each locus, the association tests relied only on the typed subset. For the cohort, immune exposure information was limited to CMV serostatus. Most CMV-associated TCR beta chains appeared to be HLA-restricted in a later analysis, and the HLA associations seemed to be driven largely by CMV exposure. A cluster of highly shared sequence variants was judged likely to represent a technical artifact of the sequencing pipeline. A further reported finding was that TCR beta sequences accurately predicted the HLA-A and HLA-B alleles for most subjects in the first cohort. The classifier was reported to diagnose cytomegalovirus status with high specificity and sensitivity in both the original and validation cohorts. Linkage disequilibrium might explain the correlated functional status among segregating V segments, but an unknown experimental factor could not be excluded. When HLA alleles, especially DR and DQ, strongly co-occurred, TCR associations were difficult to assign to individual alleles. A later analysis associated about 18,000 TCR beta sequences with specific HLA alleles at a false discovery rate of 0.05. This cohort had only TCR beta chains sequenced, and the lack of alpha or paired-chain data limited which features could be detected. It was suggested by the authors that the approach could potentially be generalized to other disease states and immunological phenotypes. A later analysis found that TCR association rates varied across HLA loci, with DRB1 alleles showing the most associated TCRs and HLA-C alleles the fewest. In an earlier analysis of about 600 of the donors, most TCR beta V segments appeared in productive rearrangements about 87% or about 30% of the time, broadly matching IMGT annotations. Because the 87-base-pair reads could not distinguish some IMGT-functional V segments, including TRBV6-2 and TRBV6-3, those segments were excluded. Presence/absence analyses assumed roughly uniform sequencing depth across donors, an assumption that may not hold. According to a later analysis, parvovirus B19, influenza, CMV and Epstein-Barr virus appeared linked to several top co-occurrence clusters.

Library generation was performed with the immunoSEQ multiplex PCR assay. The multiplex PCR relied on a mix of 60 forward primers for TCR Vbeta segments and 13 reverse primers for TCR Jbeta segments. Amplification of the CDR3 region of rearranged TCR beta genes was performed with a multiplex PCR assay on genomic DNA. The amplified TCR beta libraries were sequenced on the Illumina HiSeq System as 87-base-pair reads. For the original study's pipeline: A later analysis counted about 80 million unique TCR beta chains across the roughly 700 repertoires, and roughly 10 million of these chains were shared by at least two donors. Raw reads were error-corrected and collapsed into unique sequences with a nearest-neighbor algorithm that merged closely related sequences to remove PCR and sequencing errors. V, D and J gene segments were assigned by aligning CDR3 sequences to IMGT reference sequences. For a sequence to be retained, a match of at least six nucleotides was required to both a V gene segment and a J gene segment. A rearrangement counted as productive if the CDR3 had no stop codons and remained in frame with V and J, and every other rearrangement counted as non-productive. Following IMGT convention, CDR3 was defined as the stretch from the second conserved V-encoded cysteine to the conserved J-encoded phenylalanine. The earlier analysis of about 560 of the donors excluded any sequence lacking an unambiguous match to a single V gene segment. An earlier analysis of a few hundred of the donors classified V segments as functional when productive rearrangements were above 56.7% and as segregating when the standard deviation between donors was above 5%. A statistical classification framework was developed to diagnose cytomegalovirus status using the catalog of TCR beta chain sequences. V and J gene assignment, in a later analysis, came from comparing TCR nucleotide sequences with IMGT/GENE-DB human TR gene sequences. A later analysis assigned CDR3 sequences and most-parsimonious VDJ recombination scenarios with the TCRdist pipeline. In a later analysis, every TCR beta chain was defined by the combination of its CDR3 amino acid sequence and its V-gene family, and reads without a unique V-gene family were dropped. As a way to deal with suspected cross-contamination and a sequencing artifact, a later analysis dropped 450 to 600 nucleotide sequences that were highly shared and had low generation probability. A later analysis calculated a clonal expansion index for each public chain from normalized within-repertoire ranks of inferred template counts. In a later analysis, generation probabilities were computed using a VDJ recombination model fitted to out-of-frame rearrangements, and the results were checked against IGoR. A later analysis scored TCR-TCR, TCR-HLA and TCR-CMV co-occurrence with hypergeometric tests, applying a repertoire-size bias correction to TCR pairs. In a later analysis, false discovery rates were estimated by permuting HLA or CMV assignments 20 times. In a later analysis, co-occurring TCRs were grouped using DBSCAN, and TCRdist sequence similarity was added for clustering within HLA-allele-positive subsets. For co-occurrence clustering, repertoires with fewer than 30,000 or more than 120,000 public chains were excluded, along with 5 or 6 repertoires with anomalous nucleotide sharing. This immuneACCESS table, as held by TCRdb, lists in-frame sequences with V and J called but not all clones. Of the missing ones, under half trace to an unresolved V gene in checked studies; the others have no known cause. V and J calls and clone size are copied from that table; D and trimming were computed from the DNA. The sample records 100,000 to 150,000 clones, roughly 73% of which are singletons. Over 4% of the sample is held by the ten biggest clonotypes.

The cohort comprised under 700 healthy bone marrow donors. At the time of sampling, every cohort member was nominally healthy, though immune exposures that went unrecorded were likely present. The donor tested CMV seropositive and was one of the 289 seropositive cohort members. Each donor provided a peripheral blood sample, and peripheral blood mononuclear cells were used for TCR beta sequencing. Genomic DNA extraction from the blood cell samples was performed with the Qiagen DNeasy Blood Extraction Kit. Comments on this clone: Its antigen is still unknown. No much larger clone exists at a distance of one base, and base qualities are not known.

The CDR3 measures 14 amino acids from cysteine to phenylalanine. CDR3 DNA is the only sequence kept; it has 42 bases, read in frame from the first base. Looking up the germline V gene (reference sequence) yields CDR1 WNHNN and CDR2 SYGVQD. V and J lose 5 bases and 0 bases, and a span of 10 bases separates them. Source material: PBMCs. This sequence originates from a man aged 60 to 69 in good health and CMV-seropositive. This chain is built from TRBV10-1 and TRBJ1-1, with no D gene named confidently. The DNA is TGCGCCAGCAGTTCCGGCACTATGAACACTGAAGCTTTCTTT. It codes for CASSSGTMNTEAFF.